This is a list of T cell receptor beta chains from one sample in a study of T cells in Graves' hyperthyroidism and ophthalmopathy. TCRdb reprocessed the multiplex PCR reads via MiXCR and lists one record per CDR3 protein. The sample comprises about 570,000 distinct CDR3 sequences, roughly 46% of which are singletons, and 15% to 20% rests with the top ten. The material sequenced was peripheral blood or thyroid tissue (not recorded which). All receptors derive from an adult woman with Graves' disease, either hyperthyroidism or ophthalmopathy (not recorded which). Each CDR3 is given with its conserved first and last residue. The D gene is left open where the match is weak. Expanded clones get a size class; other rows say once, few or many, or leave the size out.

J	size	D	V	DNA	CDR3
TRBJ2-2	NA	TRBD2	TRBV7-9	TGTGCCAGCACCTTGCCCGGGACTAGCGGGACCACCGGGGAGCTGTTTTTT	CASTLPGTSGTTGELFF
TRBJ2-7	NA	TRBD2	TRBV7-2	TGTGCCAGCAGCCGAACCGGGACTAGCGGGAGGATCGAGCAGTACTTC	CASSRTGTSGRIEQYF
TRBJ1-2	many	NA	TRBV20-1	TGCAGTGCTAGAGAGGTTCGGCAGGGCAACTATGGCTACACCTTC	CSAREVRQGNYGYTF
TRBJ1-1	once	NA	TRBV19	TGTGCCAGTAGTATCCTTCCCTCAAATACTGAAGCTTTCTTT	CASSILPSNTEAFF
TRBJ1-2	many	NA	TRBV11-2	TGTGCCAGCAGCTCTAGAAGAGATCTTGGCTACACCTTC	CASSSRRDLGYTF
TRBJ1-2	NA	NA	TRBV10-2	TGCGCCAGCAGGGCCCAGGACAACTATGGCTACACCTTC	CASRAQDNYGYTF
TRBJ2-5	many	NA	TRBV7-9	TGTGCCAGCAGCTTAGCGGTCCAAGAGACCCAGTACTTC	CASSLAVQETQYF
TRBJ2-1	NA	NA	TRBV7-9	TGTGCCAGCAGCTTGATTCGGGATGAGCAGTTCTTC	CASSLIRDEQFF
TRBJ1-3	few	TRBD1	TRBV12-3/TRBV12-4	TGTGCCAGCAGCCCTGCTTTATGGGCAGGGGGCCATTCTGGAAACACCATATATTTT	CASSPALWAGGHSGNTIYF
TRBJ1-2	NA	NA	TRBV7-9	TGTGCCAGCAGCTTTGGGGACACCGGCTACACCTTC	CASSFGDTGYTF
TRBJ1-5	NA	NA	TRBV20-1	TGCAGTGCTAGAGAGACAGGTAATCAGCCCCAGCATTTT	CSARETGNQPQHF